One and the same sample provided the 27 T cell receptor beta chains below, sequenced in a study of glioma-infiltrating T cells. The iRepertoire nested amplicon-rescue multiplex PCR amplified TCR alpha and beta CDR3s from RNA. TCRdb ran MiXCR on the multiplex PCR reads and lists one entry per CDR3 protein. This sample has more than 95,000 distinct CDR3 sequences; 29% occur once, and the top ten carry approximately 46%. The material sequenced was glioma tissue, nonneoplastic brain tissue, or PBMCs (not recorded which). These receptor sequences come from a human donor with low-grade glioma or glioblastoma, undergoing nonglioma brain surgery, or in good health (not recorded which).

The chain combines TRBV7-9 with TRBJ2-1, with TRBD2 matching over 14 bases. CDR1 is SEHNR and CDR2 is FQNEAQ in the germline V gene (reference sequence). The CDR3 length is 17 residues. With V trimmed by 0 bases and J by 3 bases, 1 base remained unmatched. The CDR3 DNA reads as TGTGCCAGCAGCTTAGCGGGACTAGCGGGGGACTACAATGAGCAGTTCTTC. Amino acids: CASSLAGLAGDYNEQFF.

Turning to this clonotype: A single base separates this from a much larger clone, so it may be a read error. This chain uses TRBV27 with TRBJ2-3, with 13 positions matching TRBD2. CDR1 MNHEY and CDR2 SMNVEV come from the germline V gene (reference sequence). Trimming at V came to 6 bases and at J to 1 base, leaving 7 bases not matched to a gene. This CDR3 is 17 amino acids long. The CDR3 sequence: CASSMPGLAGGTDTQYF. The CDR3 region has the DNA TGTGCCAGCAGCATGCCCGGACTAGCGGGGGGCACAGATACGCAGTATTTT.

Concerning this clonotype itself: A much larger clone lies a single base off, so this may be a read error. The chain is built from TRBV7-2 and TRBJ2-7; 7 positions match TRBD1. CDR3 length equals 13 residues. J lost 12 bases, V lost 2 bases, and 10 bases had no gene match. Germline assignment: CDR1 SGHTA and CDR2 FQGNSA. The CDR3 sequence: CASSLLDRSRRYF. As DNA, the CDR3 is TGTGCCAGCAGCTTACTGGACAGGTCAAGGAGGTACTTC.

The chain uses TRBV5-4 and TRBJ2-1; either TRBD1 or TRBD2 may fit D (6 bases each). This CDR3 is 18 amino acids long. With 0 bases removed from V and 0 bases from J, the gap between germline ends came to 16 bases. Germline CDR1 and CDR2: SGHNT and YYREEE (reference sequence). This CDR3 reads CASSLALVGGLSYNEQFF. The CDR3 bases are TGTGCCAGCAGCTTGGCTCTAGTCGGGGGCCTCTCCTACAATGAGCAGTTCTTC. Full variable domain (remainder filled in from reference TRBV5-4 and TRBJ2-1): ETGVTQSPTHLIKTRGQQVTLRCSSQSGHNTVSWYQQALGQGPQFIFQYYREEENGRGNFPPRFSGLQFPNYSSELNVNALELDDSALYLCASSLALVGGLSYNEQFFGPGTRLTVL.

There are many counts of this clonotype. V and J are TRBV27 and TRBJ2-5; 11 nucleotides match TRBD2. Germline CDR1 reads MNHEY; CDR2 reads SMNVEV (reference sequence). This CDR3 has 15 amino acids. J gave up 2 bases and V 1 base, and 0 bases lay outside the gene matches. CDR3 in DNA: TGTGCCAGCAGTTTATTAGCGGGGGGGCAAGAGACCCAGTACTTC. It encodes CASSLLAGGQETQYF.

V is TRBV28 and J is TRBJ2-7, with D unresolved. Germline CDR1 is MDHEN and CDR2 is SYDVKM. Trimming took off 4 bases at V and 7 bases at J, with 11 bases between the two ends. The CDR3 sequence is 12 residues long. The CDR3 is CASSYSLREQYF. CDR3 DNA sequence: TGTGCCAGCAGTTACTCCCTCCGAGAGCAGTACTTC. Using reference TRBV28 and TRBJ2-7 for the parts outside the CDR3, the full variable domain is DVKVTQSSRYLVKRTGEKVFLECVQDMDHENMFWYRQDPGLGLRLIYFSYDVKMKEKGDIPEGYSVSREKKERFSLILESASTNQTSMYLCASSYSLREQYFGPGTRLTVT.

This clonotype was observed many times. V gene TRBV6-1 combines with J gene TRBJ2-5, with 10 bases lining up with TRBD2. CDR1 is MNHNS and CDR2 is SASEGT in the germline V gene. J was trimmed by 9 bases and V by 7 bases; bases with no gene match: 8. This CDR3 comprises 13 residues. The CDR3 loop is CASKRGLAGAQYF. Written as DNA, the CDR3 is TGTGCCAGCAAGAGGGGGCTAGCGGGGGCCCAGTACTTC.

This sequence joins TRBV9 and TRBJ2-3, with 8 bases matching TRBD1. CDR3 length equals 16 residues. Germline V gene lookup returns CDR1 SGDLS and CDR2 YYNGEE. With 4 bases clipped from V and 1 base from J, the junction kept 8 bases outside the gene matches. The chain's CDR3 is CASSPRQGLGTDTQYF. The CDR3 nucleotides read TGTGCCAGCAGCCCTAGACAGGGGCTGGGCACAGATACGCAGTATTTT.

This clonotype was recorded at least ten times. This chain connects TRBV28 to TRBJ1-2, with D possibly being TRBD1 (5 bases). The CDR3 covers 13 residues. In germline, CDR1 is MDHEN, CDR2 SYDVKM. V was trimmed by 6 bases and J by 4 bases, leaving 12 bases between them. CDR3 nucleotide sequence: TGTGCCAGCAGCCCAGGACACCTCTATGGCTACACCTTC. This encodes CASSPGHLYGYTF.

The chain has TRBV5-4 and TRBJ2-1, with TRBD2 identical over 8 bases. The V segment lost 2 bases and the J segment 2 bases; nucleotides outside the gene matches: 3. This CDR3 has 15 residues. Per the germline V gene, CDR1 is SGHNT and CDR2 is YYREEE (reference sequence). CDR3 coding DNA: TGTGCCAGCAGCTTTGCGGGGGGCACCTACAATGAGCAGTTCTTC. The encoded protein is CASSFAGGTYNEQFF.

This clonotype was observed a single time. A much larger clone sits a single nucleotide away, making a read error possible. The chain combines TRBV18 with TRBJ2-1; 10 bases agree with TRBD2. CDR1 is KGHSH and CDR2 is LQKENI in the germline V gene. V was pared by 3 bases and J by 7 bases, with 6 bases of the junction left unmatched. The CDR3 covers 15 residues. CDR3 in DNA: TGTGCCAGCTCACCGGTTAGCGGGGGGAAGAATGAGCAGTTCTTC. Its translation: CASSPVSGGKNEQFF.

Comment on this clonotype: A much larger clone lies a single base off, so this may be a read error. The chain uses TRBV7-9 and TRBJ2-3; no definite D call. V was cut by 9 bases and J by 5 bases, with 6 bases left in between. CDR1 is SEHNR and CDR2 is FQNEAQ in the germline V gene (reference sequence). The CDR3 loop spans 10 amino acids. The CDR3 sequence: CARTQDTQYF. Here the CDR3 DNA reads TGTGCCAGAACCCAAGATACGCAGTATTTT.

This clonotype was observed at least ten times. The gene calls are TRBV20-1 and TRBJ1-5; possibly TRBD1 for D (5 bases). The germline V gene encodes CDR1 DFQATT and CDR2 SNEGSKA (reference sequence). CDR3 size: 15 residues. Trimming cost V 6 bases and J 4 bases, with 19 bases left between them. CDR3 coding DNA: TGCAGTGCCCCCCGGGTGGGGCCCGGGAATCAGCCCCAGCATTTT. This translates into CSAPRVGPGNQPQHF.

On this clonotype itself: With a much larger clone just one base away, this may be a read error. The CDR3 loop reads CASSEWATTDTQYF. The CDR3 DNA reads TGTGCCAGCAGTGAGTGGGCCACCACAGATACGCAGTATTTT. The J gene is TRBJ2-3, the V gene TRBV2, with D unclear. The germline V gene encodes CDR1 SNHLY and CDR2 FYNNEI. The CDR3 consists of 14 residues. The V and J ends lost 3 bases and 2 bases respectively, with 9 bases between them.

This clonotype was observed once. This clone may be a read error of a much larger clone one base away. The chain recombines TRBV6-8 with TRBJ2-2, with D possibly matching TRBD1 (5 bases). With 4 bases removed from V and 1 base from J, the gap between germline ends came to 7 bases. Germline CDR1 reads MNHGY; CDR2 reads SAAAGT. The CDR3 extends over 14 amino acids. DNA for the CDR3: TGTGCCAGCAGTTGGACACGGAACACCGGGGAGCTGTTTTTT. Its protein product is CASSWTRNTGELFF.

This sequence joins TRBV29-1 and TRBJ1-1, with D uncertain. Germline loops: CDR1 SQVTM, CDR2 ANQGSEA. The CDR3 has 13 amino acids. Trimming shortened V by 6 bases and J by 1 base, and 12 bases separated the two germline ends. CDR3 protein: CSVLGRANTEAFF. In DNA form, the CDR3 reads TGCAGCGTGCTAGGGAGGGCGAACACTGAAGCTTTCTTT.

This clonotype was observed a few times. V and J are TRBV7-8 and TRBJ1-2; no clear D gene. Per the germline V gene, CDR1 is SGHVS and CDR2 is FQNEAQ. The V end was cut by 1 base, the J end by 4 bases, with 10 bases between. CDR3 length: 14 amino acids. The CDR3 loop is CASSLVGTGYGYTF. CDR3 nucleotide sequence: TGTGCCAGCAGCTTAGTAGGCACGGGCTATGGCTACACCTTC.

The table lists this clonotype with many counts. The chain uses TRBV6-1 and TRBJ2-5; D uncertain. The CDR3 loop spans 14 amino acids. Per germline, CDR1 MNHNS and CDR2 SASEGT. V lost 6 bases to trimming and J lost 5 bases, with 16 bases between them. This CDR3 is CASSDLAVGETQYF. DNA for the CDR3: TGTGCCAGCAGCGACTTGGCGGTCGGGGAGACCCAGTACTTC.

The table lists this clonotype with a few counts. V and J are TRBV20-1 and TRBJ1-2; no firm D call. This CDR3 contains 13 residues. Trimming shortened V by 3 bases and J by 2 bases, and 10 bases separated the two germline ends. The germline CDR1 and CDR2 sequences are DFQATT and SNEGSKA (reference sequence). The CDR3 reads CSASSTENYGYTF. CDR3 bases: TGCAGTGCTAGTTCCACCGAGAACTATGGCTACACCTTC.

V and J are TRBV6-4 and TRBJ2-1; TRBD2 agrees at 10 bases. After removal of 8 bases from V and 2 bases from J, the junction contained 6 bases not matched to a gene. CDR3 length: 15 residues. CDR1 and CDR2 from the germline V gene are MRHNA and SNTAGT. CDR3 sequence reads: CASGIAGGPYNEQFF. The CDR3 bases are TGTGCCAGCGGAATAGCGGGGGGCCCCTACAATGAGCAGTTCTTC.

In this sample, this clonotype turned up many times. The chain links TRBV7-2 to TRBJ2-1, with TRBD2 as a possible D gene (6 bases). The CDR3 length is 14 residues. The ends were cut back, 5 bases at V and 0 bases at J, with 8 bases in the middle. Germline V CDR1 and CDR2: SGHTA, FQGNSA. The CDR3 DNA sequence: TGTGCCAGCAGCCGACTAGGCTCCTACAATGAGCAGTTCTTC. Its translation is CASSRLGSYNEQFF.

This clonotype was found many times. Here the CDR3 reads CASSSRTGQAIRGYTF. The CDR3 DNA follows: TGTGCCAGCAGCTCTCGAACCGGACAGGCCATCCGAGGCTACACCTTC. The gene calls are TRBV7-2 and TRBJ1-2; the match to TRBD1 covers 7 bases. V gave up 4 bases and J gave up 8 bases; unmatched junction bases: 16. CDR1 and CDR2 (germline): SGHTA, FQGNSA. The CDR3 spans 16 residues.

On this clonotype itself: A read error is possible here, since a much larger clone lies one base away. The chain has TRBV7-9 and TRBJ1-1; D uncertain. Trimming took 2 bases from V and 8 from J, leaving 12 bases between them. The CDR3 is 13 amino acids. The V gene's germline CDR1 is SEHNR and CDR2 FQNEAQ (reference sequence). The CDR3 loop reads CASSLREGLEAFF. The CDR3 DNA reads as TGTGCCAGCAGCTTAAGAGAAGGATTAGAAGCTTTCTTT.

This clonotype was counted ten times or more. This chain uses TRBV28 with TRBJ1-2, with TRBD1 as a possible D gene (6 bases). This CDR3 spans 14 amino acids. Per the germline V gene, CDR1 is MDHEN and CDR2 is SYDVKM. V lost 6 bases and J 6 bases, leaving 17 bases between the germline ends. The CDR3 coding sequence is TGTGCCAGCAGGTCCCTGGGGGCAGGGGATGGCTACACCTTC. It translates to CASRSLGAGDGYTF.

Ten or more counts support this clonotype. The rearrangement uses TRBV7-9 and TRBJ2-3; no definite D call. Germline lookup yields CDR1 SEHNR and CDR2 FQNEAQ (reference sequence). The length of the CDR3 is 11 residues. V gave up 9 bases and J gave up 0 bases, with 4 bases separating them. This CDR3 reads CARQSTDTQYF. Written as DNA, the CDR3 is TGTGCCAGACAGAGCACAGATACGCAGTATTTT.

V usage is TRBV19 and J usage is TRBJ2-7; TRBD1 is a possible D gene (5 bases). This CDR3 spans 13 amino acids. Looked up from germline, CDR1 is LNHDA and CDR2 is SQIVND (reference sequence). Trimming pared 11 bases from V and 4 bases from J, leaving 18 bases between. This CDR3 reads CASASDSNYEQYF. CDR3 bases: TGTGCCTCCGCTTCTGACAGCAATTACGAGCAGTACTTC.

The V and J genes are TRBV18 and TRBJ2-5, with D unclear. V was trimmed by 0 bases and J by 1 base, leaving 9 bases between them. The CDR3 spans 15 residues. The V gene's germline CDR1 is KGHSH and CDR2 LQKENI. The DNA of the CDR3 is TGTGCCAGCTCACCACCGCAATCCCGCCAAGAGACCCAGTACTTC. This codes for CASSPPQSRQETQYF. The full variable domain, its missing parts supplied by reference TRBV18 and TRBJ2-5, is NAGVMQNPRHLVRRRGQEARLRCSPMKGHSHVYWYRQLPEEGLKFMVYLQKENIIDESGMPKERFSAEFPKEGPSILRIQQVVRGDSAAYFCASSPPQSRQETQYFGPGTRLLVL.